This entry concerns a single T cell receptor (beta chain). What it binds is unknown. The entry originates in a study of graft-versus-host responses after intestinal transplantation. Study results and caveats: Marrow from the recipient contained GvH clones, some of which had appeared first in ileum or blood. Levels of circulating GvH clones at their peak were associated with early post-transplant HvG declines.

Germline CDR1 and CDR2: LNHDA and SQIVND (reference sequence). The length of the CDR3 is 15 residues. Trimming left V 3 bases short and J 6 bases short, with 17 bases between. This table comes from immunoSEQ multiplex PCR, and its TCRdb copy is limited to in-frame clones, with some not included. The table records about 70,000 clones, 90% of them present only once. The chain joins TRBV19 to TRBJ1-1; tentative D call: TRBD1 (5 bases). The TCR originated in a human donor who received an intestinal transplant. This specimen was unstimulated CD8+ T cells sorted from spleen or lymph node cells, taken before intestinal transplant. CDR3 in amino acids: CASSMVGEVSPEAFF. The DNA of the CDR3 is TGTGCCAGTAGTATGGTGGGGGAGGTCTCTCCTGAAGCTTTCTTT.